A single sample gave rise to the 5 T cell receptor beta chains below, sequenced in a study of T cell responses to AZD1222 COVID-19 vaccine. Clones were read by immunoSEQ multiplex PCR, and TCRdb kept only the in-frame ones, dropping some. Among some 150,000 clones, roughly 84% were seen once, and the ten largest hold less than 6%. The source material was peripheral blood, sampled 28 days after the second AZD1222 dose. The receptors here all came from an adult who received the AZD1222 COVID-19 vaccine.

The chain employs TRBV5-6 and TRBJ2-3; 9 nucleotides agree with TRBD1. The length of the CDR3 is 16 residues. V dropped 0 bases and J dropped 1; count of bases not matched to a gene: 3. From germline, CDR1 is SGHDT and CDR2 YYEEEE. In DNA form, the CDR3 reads TGTGCCAGCAGCTTGGACGGGACAGGGCGCACAGATACGCAGTATTTT. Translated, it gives CASSLDGTGRTDTQYF.

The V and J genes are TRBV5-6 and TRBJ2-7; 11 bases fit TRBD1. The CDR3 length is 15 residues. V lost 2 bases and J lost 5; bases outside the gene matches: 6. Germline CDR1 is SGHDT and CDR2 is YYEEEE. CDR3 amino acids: CASSFAGTGGHEQYF. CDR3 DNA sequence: TGTGCCAGCAGCTTCGCGGGGACAGGGGGTCACGAGCAGTACTTC.

The CDR3 nucleotides are TGTGCCAGCAGCTTACAGACAGCGGGAGGGCCTGGAGATACGCAGTATTTT. It is translated as CASSLQTAGGPGDTQYF. This chain connects TRBV11-3 to TRBJ2-3, with 10 bases identical to TRBD2. CDR1 is SGHNT, CDR2 YENEEA, per germline. V shed 2 bases and J 5 bases; nucleotides not matched to a gene: 10. This CDR3 region has 17 residues.

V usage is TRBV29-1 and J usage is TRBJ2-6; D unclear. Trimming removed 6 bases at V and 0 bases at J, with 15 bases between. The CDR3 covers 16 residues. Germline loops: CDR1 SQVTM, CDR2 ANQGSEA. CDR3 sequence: CSVSTASLSGANVLTF. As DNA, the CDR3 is TGCAGCGTATCAACAGCGTCGCTCTCTGGGGCCAACGTCCTGACTTTC.

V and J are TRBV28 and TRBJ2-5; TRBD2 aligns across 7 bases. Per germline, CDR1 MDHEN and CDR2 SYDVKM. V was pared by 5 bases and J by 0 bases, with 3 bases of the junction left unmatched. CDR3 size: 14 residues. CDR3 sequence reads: CASSQAGDQETQYF. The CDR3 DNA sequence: TGTGCCAGCAGTCAGGCGGGGGACCAAGAGACCCAGTACTTC.